This note documents a single T cell receptor (beta chain) sequence. Its antigen is not identified. These data come from a study of cytomegalovirus exposure and HLA in healthy donors. Findings and limits, study-wide: Most TCR sequences were rare, but some public TCRs occurred in many donors.

The repertoire was sequenced with immunoSEQ multiplex PCR; TCRdb's copy has only in-frame clones and lacks some. The sample includes roughly 260,000 clones, approximately 87% of them seen just once. The donors were members of the validation cohort comprising about 130 subjects, separate from the roughly 650-subject first cohort. V lost 10 bases to trimming and J lost 0 bases; unmatched junction nucleotides: 13. The CDR3 has 17 residues. Germline V gives CDR1 SGHRS, CDR2 YFSETQ. This TCR was sampled from a man aged 18 to 30 in good health and CMV-seronegative. Source material: PBMCs. The chain is built from TRBV5-1 and TRBJ2-1, with TRBD2 identical over 10 bases. The CDR3 loop is CAGHFSGRLTSYNEQFF. The CDR3 DNA sequence: TGCGCCGGACATTTTAGCGGGAGGTTAACCTCCTACAATGAGCAGTTCTTC.